The 25 T cell receptor beta chains below were found in one sample sequenced in a study of cytomegalovirus exposure and HLA in healthy donors. Use of 60 Vbeta and 13 Jbeta primers characterized the PCR. Libraries were prepared by immunoSEQ multiplex PCR; TCRdb keeps only in-frame clonotypes and omits some of them. The sample carries under 200,000 clones, 65% to 85% recorded once. The material sequenced was PBMCs. The receptors stem from a woman in her forties or fifties in good health and CMV-seropositive.

V gene TRBV30 combines with J gene TRBJ1-3; unclear D gene. This CDR3 has 12 amino acids. In germline, CDR1 is GTSNPN, CDR2 SVGIG (reference sequence). CDR3 DNA sequence: TGTGGGAAGGGAGACTCTGGAAACACCATATATTTT. Protein sequence: CGKGDSGNTIYF.

This clone has only one observation. The chain employs TRBV5-4 and TRBJ2-2, with 7 bases aligning to TRBD2. The germline V gene encodes CDR1 SGHNT and CDR2 YYREEE (reference sequence). Trimming cost V 4 bases and J 7 bases; bases outside gene matches: 10. The CDR3 loop spans 15 amino acids. The CDR3 bases are TGTGCCAGCAGCGACGAGCGGGGACGGGTCGGGGAGCTGTTTTTT. Amino acid sequence: CASSDERGRVGELFF.

J is TRBJ1-2 and V is TRBV10-1; 9 bases fit TRBD1. The ends lost 6 bases at V and 7 bases at J; junction bases unmatched: 6. CDR3 length: 13 amino acids. Per germline, CDR1 WNHNN and CDR2 SYGVQD (reference sequence). The DNA for the CDR3 is TGCGCCAGCAGCCCCGGGACAGGGAGTGGCTACACCTTC. Its translation is CASSPGTGSGYTF.

This clone was counted between two and nine times. The chain combines TRBV7-9 with TRBJ1-3; 9 nucleotides line up with TRBD1. The CDR3 has 14 amino acids. V was clipped by 3 bases and J by 8 bases; unmatched bases: 5. The germline gives CDR1 SEHNR, CDR2 FQNEAQ (reference sequence). The DNA of the CDR3 is TGTGCCAGCAGCTTCGGACAGGGGTGGGACACCATATATTTT. Its protein product is CASSFGQGWDTIYF.

This chain uses TRBV6-5 with TRBJ1-2, with D possibly TRBD1 on 5 matching bases. Deletions cut 6 bases from V and 4 bases from J, with 12 bases between. Germline V gives CDR1 MNHEY, CDR2 SVGAGI. The CDR3 consists of 13 residues. The CDR3, as DNA: TGTGCCAGCAGGGGGCCGAGCTCCTATGGCTACACCTTC. As protein: CASRGPSSYGYTF.

The chain combines TRBV5-4 with TRBJ2-2; TRBD1 aligns across 9 bases. Germline CDR1 and CDR2: SGHNT and YYREEE (reference sequence). Losses at the gene ends were 0 bases for V and 5 bases for J; bases not matched to a gene: 5. This CDR3 has 16 residues. This chain's CDR3 is CASSLGLTGGTGELFF. In DNA form, the CDR3 reads TGTGCCAGCAGCTTGGGGTTGACAGGGGGGACCGGGGAGCTGTTTTTT.

This chain connects TRBV5-1 to TRBJ1-2; 8 bases match TRBD1. The CDR3 spans 14 residues. Germline V lookup: CDR1 SGHRS, CDR2 YFSETQ. The trim removed 1 base at V and 3 bases at J, leaving 2 bases unmatched. In DNA, the CDR3 is TGCGCCAGCAGCTTGTCAGGGGGCGACTATGGCTACACCTTC. This gives the protein CASSLSGGDYGYTF.

The chain uses TRBV18 and TRBJ1-2, with TRBD1 matching over 9 bases. CDR1 is KGHSH and CDR2 is LQKENI in the germline V gene. V trimming: 4 bases; J trimming: 1 base; junction bases outside the gene matches: 22. The CDR3 totals 21 residues. CDR3 amino acids: CASSLLSLPGQGEIHNYGYTF. The CDR3 region has the DNA TGTGCCAGCTCACTTCTAAGCCTTCCGGGACAGGGAGAAATTCATAACTATGGCTACACCTTC.

This chain uses TRBV18 with TRBJ1-2; D uncertain. V lost 5 bases and J 7 bases, leaving 17 bases between the germline ends. The CDR3 has 14 residues. Germline V gene data show CDR1 as KGHSH and CDR2 as LQKENI. CDR3 loop: CASSGPEVSVGYTF. DNA of the CDR3: TGTGCCAGCTCAGGACCGGAGGTATCAGTTGGCTACACCTTC.

As concerns this clone: Relative to the germline gene, one junction end is altered; a read error may explain this. Other DNA sequences in the same sample also yield this CDR3. The rearrangement uses TRBV18 and TRBJ1-1, with 7 bases that match TRBD1. The germline V gene has CDR1 KGHSH and CDR2 LQKENI. The CDR3 length is 17 residues. CDR3 coding DNA: TGCGCCAGCTCCCTCCTCGAGGGGGCTAGGGGGAACACTGAAGCTTTCTTT. Translation gives CASSLLEGARGNTEAFF.

To note about this clone: This specimen includes other DNA sequences encoding the same CDR3. This chain joins TRBV11-2 and TRBJ1-6; D is perhaps TRBD1 (5 bases). Germline CDR1 reads SGHAT; CDR2 reads FQNNGV. The CDR3 contains 14 residues. Trimming took 3 bases from V and 3 from J, leaving 6 bases between them. CDR3 loop: CASSLQGYNSPLHF. The DNA for the CDR3 is TGTGCCAGCAGCTTGCAGGGCTATAATTCACCCCTCCACTTT.

The V call is TRBV7-8, the J call TRBJ2-7; 7 nucleotides match TRBD2. CDR1 SGHVS and CDR2 FQNEAQ come from the germline V gene. The CDR3 is made up of 15 amino acids. The V and J ends lost 1 base and 4 bases, in that order; junction bases with no gene match: 7. CDR3 region: CASSLVGGGLYEQYF. CDR3 DNA sequence: TGTGCCAGCAGCTTAGTGGGCGGGGGACTATACGAGCAGTACTTC.

The V gene is TRBV5-1, the J gene TRBJ2-5, with D possibly matching TRBD2 (6 bases). The CDR3 loop spans 16 amino acids. Trimming pared 5 bases from V and 1 base from J, leaving 18 bases between. In germline, CDR1 is SGHRS, CDR2 YFSETQ. The CDR3 region has the DNA TGCGCCAGCAGTACGGGAGCTAGAGGCGGCCAAGAGACCCAGTACTTC. It specifies CASSTGARGGQETQYF.

V gene TRBV7-8 combines with J gene TRBJ2-1; a possible D gene is TRBD2 (5 bases). The CDR3 is 14 amino acids. Germline V gene lookup returns CDR1 SGHVS and CDR2 FQNEAQ. Trimming took 7 bases from V and 8 from J, leaving 18 bases between them. The CDR3 DNA follows: TGTGCCAGCATCGGAGGATTAGGTGGGCATGAGCAGTTCTTC. It encodes CASIGGLGGHEQFF.

This clone was observed a handful of times. This chain uses TRBV7-2 with TRBJ2-7; TRBD2 might be the D (7 bases). V was clipped by 2 bases and J by 2 bases, with 25 bases between them. In germline, CDR1 is SGHTA, CDR2 FQGNSA. CDR3 length equals 19 residues. The DNA of the CDR3 is TGTGCCAGCAGCTTAAGGGGGTTGGGCGACGGGAGGCCCGCCTACGAGCAGTACTTC. As protein: CASSLRGLGDGRPAYEQYF. The full variable domain, completed using reference TRBV7-2 and TRBJ2-7, is GAGVSQSPSNKVTEKGKDVELRCDPISGHTALYWYRQSLGQGLEFLIYFQGNSAPDKSGLPSDRFSAERTGGSVSTLTIQRTQQEDSAVYLCASSLRGLGDGRPAYEQYFGPGTRLTVT.

The V gene is TRBV20-1, the J gene TRBJ2-5; a weak D match, TRBD2 (6 bases). V dropped 8 bases and J dropped 5 bases, with 12 bases sitting between them. Germline lookup yields CDR1 DFQATT and CDR2 SNEGSKA (reference sequence). The CDR3 covers 11 residues. The CDR3 bases are TGCAGTTCCCCCCGGGGGGAGACCCAGTACTTC. Amino acid sequence: CSSPRGETQYF.

As for this clone: It is unclear where the CDR3 begins or ends on the DNA, so no DNA is shown, and the CDR3 is as TCRdb lists it. The rearrangement uses TRBV6-5 and TRBJ1-2. Both ends counted, the CDR3 spans 13 residues. Germline V gives CDR1 MNHEY, CDR2 SVGAGI. The chain's CDR3 is CASVGPGAYGYTF.

V usage is TRBV28 and J usage is TRBJ1-2, with D possibly TRBD1 on 5 matching bases. The CDR3 length is 13 residues. V lost 9 bases and J 2 bases, leaving 13 bases between the germline ends. Per the germline V gene, CDR1 is MDHEN and CDR2 is SYDVKM. The CDR3 protein is CASMGGRNYGYTF. The DNA for the CDR3 is TGTGCCAGTATGGGGGGGAGGAACTATGGCTACACCTTC.

This chain's CDR3 is CSVARQGKEKLFF. CDR3 bases: TGCAGCGTTGCGAGGCAGGGAAAAGAAAAACTGTTTTTT. This chain joins TRBV29-1 and TRBJ1-4; tentative D call: TRBD1 (5 bases). V was clipped by 4 bases and J by 8 bases, with 14 bases between them. Looked up from germline, CDR1 is SQVTM and CDR2 is ANQGSEA. CDR3 length: 13 amino acids.

In its sample, this clone was seen a few times. The chain is built from TRBV29-1 and TRBJ2-3; 7 bases are a match to TRBD2. CDR3 length: 13 residues. Germline trimming cut 4 bases from V and 6 bases from J; bases unmatched to any gene: 7. CDR1 is SQVTM, CDR2 ANQGSEA, per germline. CDR3 in amino acids: CSVVNGAGDTQYF. CDR3 DNA: TGCAGCGTTGTAAACGGAGCGGGGGATACGCAGTATTTT.

The chain uses TRBV19 and TRBJ1-1; possible D gene TRBD1, 6 bases. The CDR3 covers 15 residues. Per germline, CDR1 LNHDA and CDR2 SQIVND (reference sequence). Trimming pared 8 bases from V and 7 bases from J, leaving 23 bases between. In nucleotides, the CDR3 is TGTGCCAGTGCCTTCTCCAGCAGGGGCCACGATGAAGCTTTCTTT. Translation: CASAFSSRGHDEAFF.

The genes are TRBV4-2 and TRBJ2-3; weak D call: TRBD2 (6 bases). V was cut by 1 base and J by 5 bases, with 19 bases left in between. The CDR3 spans 17 residues. Germline V gene data show CDR1 as LGHNA and CDR2 as YNFKEQ. CDR3 bases: TGTGCCAGCAGCCAAGGTCCCTCTTCCGGGAGCGGAGATACGCAGTATTTT. It encodes CASSQGPSSGSGDTQYF.

The rearrangement joins TRBV7-2 to TRBJ2-1; 7 bases are shared with TRBD2. Germline CDR1 reads SGHTA; CDR2 reads FQGNSA. The V segment lost 5 bases and the J segment 5 bases; nucleotides outside the gene matches: 15. This CDR3 has 17 amino acids. The DNA for the CDR3 is TGTGCCAGCAGCCTACAACTTGGACTAGTCGACCACAATGAGCAGTTCTTC. Its protein is CASSLQLGLVDHNEQFF.

V usage is TRBV6-1 and J usage is TRBJ2-7; D is undetermined. This CDR3 spans 13 amino acids. The germline gives CDR1 MNHNS, CDR2 SASEGT. V lost 7 bases to trimming and J lost 6 bases, with 16 bases between them. CDR3 nucleotides: TGTGCCAGCAATCCTAGTTCGGTCGGCGAGCAGTACTTC. This gives the protein CASNPSSVGEQYF.

Only a few counts were recorded for this clone. The chain joins TRBV6-6 to TRBJ2-2, with a tentative D call TRBD1 (5 bases). The ends were cut back, 10 bases at V and 2 bases at J, with 11 bases in the middle. The CDR3 length is 13 residues. CDR1 MNHNY and CDR2 SVGAGI come from the germline V gene (reference sequence). The CDR3 here is CAMRRDNTGELFF. The CDR3, as DNA: TGTGCCATGCGCAGGGATAACACCGGGGAGCTGTTTTTT.